These 6 T cell receptor beta chains share one sample of origin, sequenced in a study of early T cells in non-severe SARS-CoV-2 infection. TCRdb reprocessed the 5' RACE reads via MiXCR and lists one record per CDR3 protein. The sample has around 30,000 distinct CDR3 sequences, less than 8% seen once. Sequenced input: whole blood. Receptors were obtained from an adult who was a healthcare worker with PCR-confirmed SARS-CoV-2 infection or an uninfected control (not recorded which).

The J gene is TRBJ2-2, the V gene TRBV9; D remains ambiguous. The length of the CDR3 is 15 residues. The germline gives CDR1 SGDLS, CDR2 YYNGEE. The V gene lost 4 bases and the J gene lost 0 bases, with 10 bases spanning the gap. The CDR3 reads CASSPPPPNTGELFF. The CDR3 DNA reads TGTGCCAGCAGCCCACCCCCCCCGAACACCGGGGAGCTGTTTTTT.

This clonotype has at least ten counts. The gene calls are TRBV28 and TRBJ2-1; D uncertain. Per the germline V gene, CDR1 is MDHEN and CDR2 is SYDVKM. The CDR3 extends over 16 amino acids. Trimming shortened V by 5 bases and J by 4 bases, and 18 bases separated the two germline ends. CDR3 residues: CASSRPTSLLYNEQFF. The CDR3 DNA follows: TGTGCCAGCAGTCGCCCGACAAGCCTTCTATACAATGAGCAGTTCTTC.

This clonotype has at least ten counts. V usage is TRBV7-2 and J usage is TRBJ2-1; D possibly corresponds to TRBD1 (5 bases). Germline CDR1 and CDR2: SGHTA and FQGNSA. V gave up 4 bases and J gave up 5 bases, with 9 bases separating them. There are 13 residues in the CDR3. The CDR3 DNA follows: TGTGCCAGCAGCTACGGACACAACAATGAGCAGTTCTTC. This gives the protein CASSYGHNNEQFF. The full variable domain, rest sourced from reference TRBV7-2 and TRBJ2-1, is GAGVSQSPSNKVTEKGKDVELRCDPISGHTALYWYRQSLGQGLEFLIYFQGNSAPDKSGLPSDRFSAERTGGSVSTLTIQRTQQEDSAVYLCASSYGHNNEQFFGPGTRLTVL.

This clonotype was observed many times. V usage is TRBV30 and J usage is TRBJ1-1; a weak D match, TRBD1 (5 bases). The CDR3 consists of 15 residues. Trimming pared 0 bases from V and 1 base from J, leaving 12 bases between. Germline CDR1 GTSNPN, CDR2 SVGIG (reference sequence). The CDR3 loop reads CAWSVPGGKNTEAFF. The CDR3 bases are TGTGCCTGGAGTGTCCCCGGGGGAAAGAACACTGAAGCTTTCTTT.

The sample holds many counts of this clonotype. The chain employs TRBV7-2 and TRBJ2-3, with 7 bases fitting TRBD2. The V gene end was trimmed by 5 bases and the J gene end by 4 bases; junction bases not matched to a gene: 12. The CDR3 contains 16 residues. The V gene's germline CDR1 is SGHTA and CDR2 FQGNSA. The CDR3 is CASSESGASGADTQYF. Here the CDR3 DNA reads TGTGCCAGCAGCGAGAGCGGGGCCTCGGGGGCAGATACGCAGTATTTT.

This clonotype was seen ten or more times. The chain is built from TRBV7-9 and TRBJ2-1; 13 bases agree with TRBD2. The CDR3 covers 17 residues. CDR1 SEHNR and CDR2 FQNEAQ come from the germline V gene (reference sequence). V lost 4 bases and J lost 4; bases outside the gene matches: 7. CDR3 in DNA: TGTGCCAGCAGCTCGCGACGACTAGCGGGGGGATACAATGAGCAGTTCTTC. Its protein is CASSSRRLAGGYNEQFF.